These T cell receptor beta chains were read from a single sample in a study of molecular identifiers for immune sequencing clone quantification. In TCRdb, the PCR reads were re-called with MiXCR into one record per CDR3 protein. This table has fewer than 75,000 distinct CDR3 sequences, less than 20% appearing once. Sequencing was performed on naive CD8+ T cells from blood, with Jurkat cell RNA spiked in. The origin of the receptors is a human donor in good health. Some libraries in this study had Jurkat cell RNA spiked in. CDR3s leave out the opening cysteine and the closing phenylalanine or tryptophan. A D gene is named only where the DNA matches it firmly.

d_call v_call cdr3_aa
TRBD2 TRBV2 ASRPSASGKIDEQF
- TRBV11-2 ASSLGTGNGYT
TRBD2 TRBV11-2 ASSLDLGTSDADTLY
- TRBV19 ASSTWAGANVLT
- TRBV5-1 ASSLDMSGEQY
TRBD2 TRBV12-3/TRBV12-4 ASRGTSGYTDTQY
- TRBV27 ASSLSGTTGNTIY
- TRBV30 AWSSGYEQF
TRBD1 TRBV29-1 SVVDRGVGGELF
- TRBV6-9 ANPPRNTDTQY
TRBD1 TRBV24-1 ATSDDRGNREQY
TRBD1 TRBV2 ASTNPQDRVGDTQY
- TRBV11-2 ASSLGPPARTQETQY
- TRBV7-9 ASRGGSNYGYT
- TRBV12-3/TRBV12-4 ASSFFRRATPQDTQY
TRBD1 TRBV11-1 ASSPRQGAITQY
- TRBV20-1 SNRGGLARHTDAQY
TRBD2 TRBV29-1 SVGESGGEQF
TRBD2 TRBV12-3/TRBV12-4 ASSLGLAEQY
- TRBV6-6 ASRRTLGASTDTQY
- TRBV7-9 ASSPLETEGLHGYT
- TRBV13 ASSLAFSQGSYEQY
- TRBV23-1 ASPRRVSEKLF
- TRBV27 ASSPRPVDLGLF
- TRBV13 ASSSDTQGRATNYGYT
- TRBV28 ASIQGQTTGELF
TRBD2 TRBV27 ASSLLGRDYEQY
- TRBV13 ASSFSVEQY
- TRBV11-2 ASSASPGADDPYEQY
- TRBV7-9 ASSLPAGASSYEQY
TRBD1 TRBV28 ASQTGTGGLAGLTNIQY
- TRBV9 ASSESSYNEQF
TRBD2 TRBV7-8 ASSLRLAGALRTQY
TRBD2 TRBV7-6 ASSYGTSVSYEQY
TRBD2 TRBV6-1 ASSEDSGSRFNEQF
TRBD1 TRBV14 ASSNLWTGITDTQY
TRBD1 TRBV7-9 ASSPPGQGHTEAF
- TRBV7-9 ASSQGGFLPY
- TRBV30 AWSRSYGYT
- TRBV6-5 ASSLIAEGGADTQY
TRBD2 TRBV7-8 ATREDLAGLSTQETQY
- TRBV2 ASSEAGIDTQY
TRBD1 TRBV5-5 ASSWGQGREKLF
- TRBV12-3/TRBV12-4 ASSLSGLGDDGYT
TRBD2 TRBV5-4 ASSSGLAGATDTQY
- TRBV6-2/TRBV6-3 ASSPTGGGNQPQH
TRBD2 TRBV6-2/TRBV6-3 ASSYAGLAVVEQF
- TRBV13 ASPILTDHQPNSPLH
TRBD2 TRBV6-1 ASSPVAGVDNEQF
- TRBV14 ASSQDLGYESSYNSPLH
TRBD2 TRBV11-2 ASSLRAGGLADTQY
- TRBV6-2/TRBV6-3 ASRVGYNEQF
- TRBV28 ASSFGGTNQPQH
TRBD1 TRBV2 ASNLGGRDEAF
- TRBV5-1 ASSLEMGQNTEAF
- TRBV7-6 ASSLAGAGERGYT
- TRBV5-4 ASSLRMNTEAF
TRBD2 TRBV7-8 ASSPLAGESYEQY
TRBD1 TRBV4-3 ASRAGGNTGELF